The clone carrying this T cell receptor beta chain appeared a single time. Only in-frame clones appear in the TCRdb table, and some are missing; sequencing was by immunoSEQ multiplex PCR. The sample consists of around 170,000 clones, 80% to 85% of them appearing once. These data belong to a study of blood T cell repertoires in COVID-19. Study information: T cells, B-cell-depleted T cells, or PBMCs provided the cDNA or gDNA that served as material.

CDR1 is MNHEY, CDR2 SVGEGT, per germline. Deletions cut 4 bases from V and 0 bases from J, with 6 bases between. The CDR3 has 13 residues. The sample comprised peripheral blood. The J gene is TRBJ1-2, the V gene TRBV6-2 or TRBV6-3; D is unresolved. The receptor's source is a woman aged 70-85 years with COVID-19, enrolled during active disease. CDR3 residues: CASSLQTNYGYTF. In DNA form, the CDR3 reads TGTGCCAGCAGTTTACAAACTAACTATGGCTACACCTTC.